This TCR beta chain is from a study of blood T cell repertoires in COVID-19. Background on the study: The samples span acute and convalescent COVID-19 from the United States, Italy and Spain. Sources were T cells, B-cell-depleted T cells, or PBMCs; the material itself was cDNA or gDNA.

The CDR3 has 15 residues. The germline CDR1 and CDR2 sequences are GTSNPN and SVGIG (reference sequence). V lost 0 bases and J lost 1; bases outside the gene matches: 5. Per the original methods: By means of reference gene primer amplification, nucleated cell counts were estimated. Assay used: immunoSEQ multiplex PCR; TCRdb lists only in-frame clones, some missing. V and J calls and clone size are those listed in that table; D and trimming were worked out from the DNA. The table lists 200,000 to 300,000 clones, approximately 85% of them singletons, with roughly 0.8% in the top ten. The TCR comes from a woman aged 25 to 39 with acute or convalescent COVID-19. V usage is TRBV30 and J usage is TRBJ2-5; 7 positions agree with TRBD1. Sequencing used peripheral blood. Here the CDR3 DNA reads TGTGCCTGGAGTGTAGGTGACAGGGTCCAAGAGACCCAGTACTTC. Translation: CAWSVGDRVQETQYF.